The 23 T cell receptor beta chains below come from one sample, sequenced in a study of blood T cell repertoires in COVID-19. The protocol was immunoSEQ multiplex PCR, while the TCRdb copy is restricted to in-frame clones and leaves out a portion. The table records around 100,000 clones, roughly 90% of them present only once. The sample was peripheral blood. The receptors derive from a man aged 30 to 45 in a cohort sampled during active COVID-19.

The rearrangement links TRBV24-1 to TRBJ2-3, with a weak D call TRBD2 (7 bases). This CDR3 is 13 amino acids long. The V gene's germline CDR1 is KGHDR and CDR2 SFDVKD. The ends were cut back, 7 bases at V and 2 bases at J, with 9 bases in the middle. The CDR3 region has the DNA TGTGCCACCAGCGGGGGGCCCACAGATACGCAGTATTTT. It translates to CATSGGPTDTQYF.

To note about this clone: The junction departs from the called germline gene at one end, perhaps through a read error. J is TRBJ2-2 and V is TRBV5-1; possibly TRBD2 for D (5 bases). This CDR3 comprises 12 residues. The germline gives CDR1 SGHRS, CDR2 YFSETQ. The CDR3 loop is CASSSLTGKLFF. CDR3 DNA sequence: TGCGCCAGCAGCTCCCTTACCGGGAAGCTGTTTTTT.

The chain uses TRBV28 and TRBJ1-3; D is undetermined. V was clipped by 2 bases and J by 0 bases, with 5 bases between them. The CDR3 spans 14 residues. Germline CDR1 and CDR2: MDHEN and SYDVKM. The CDR3 DNA follows: TGTGCCAGCAGTTTACTGAGCTCTGGAAACACCATATATTTT. Encoded protein: CASSLLSSGNTIYF.

In this sample, this clone turned up a few times. The J gene is TRBJ1-5, the V gene TRBV2, with 11 bases aligning to TRBD1. Trimming took 6 bases from V and 5 from J; bases not matched to a gene: 3. This CDR3 contains 14 residues. The germline V gene encodes CDR1 SNHLY and CDR2 FYNNEI. CDR3 coding DNA: TGTGCCAGCAGGGGGGACAGGGGGGATCAGCCCCAGCATTTT. Its translation: CASRGDRGDQPQHF.

This clone showed up just once. The DNA for the CDR3 is TGTGCCAGCAGCTCCCCGGGACAGGATACTGAAGCTTTCTTT. Translating gives CASSSPGQDTEAFF. The chain joins TRBV5-4 to TRBJ1-1; TRBD1 matches at 8 bases. CDR1 and CDR2 (germline): SGHNT, YYREEE (reference sequence). This CDR3 comprises 14 residues. The junction had 6 bases not matched to a gene; V was cut back by 3 bases and J by 5 bases.

The genes are TRBV5-1 and TRBJ2-1; 9 bases agree with TRBD1. CDR1 and CDR2 from the germline V gene are SGHRS and YFSETQ. Losses at the gene ends were 2 bases for V and 4 bases for J; bases not matched to a gene: 4. This CDR3 is 15 amino acids long. CDR3 protein: CASSFGGTGYNEQFF. The CDR3 nucleotides read TGCGCCAGCAGCTTTGGCGGGACAGGGTACAATGAGCAGTTCTTC.

The rearrangement uses TRBV2 and TRBJ1-1; TRBD1 agrees at 8 bases. Germline V lookup: CDR1 SNHLY, CDR2 FYNNEI. There are 14 residues in the CDR3. V gave up 7 bases and J gave up 1 base; unmatched junction bases: 5. The CDR3 sequence: CASKQGGGNTEAFF. The CDR3 DNA reads TGTGCCAGCAAACAGGGGGGAGGGAACACTGAAGCTTTCTTT.

The genes are TRBV5-1 and TRBJ2-7, with 11 bases that match TRBD2. Trimming cost V 3 bases and J 4 bases; bases outside gene matches: 0. The CDR3 runs to 13 residues. The germline V gene has CDR1 SGHRS and CDR2 YFSETQ. The CDR3 region has the DNA TGCGCCAGCAGCTCTAGCGGGGGGTACGAGCAGTACTTC. Its protein is CASSSSGGYEQYF. Full variable domain (outside the CDR3, taken from reference TRBV5-1 and TRBJ2-7): KAGVTQTPRYLIKTRGQQVTLSCSPISGHRSVSWYQQTPGQGLQFLFEYFSETQRNKGNFPGRFSGRQFSNSRSEMNVSTLELGDSALYLCASSSSGGYEQYFGPGTRLTVT.

V gene TRBV5-1 combines with J gene TRBJ2-7, with D perhaps TRBD2 (5 bases). The germline V gene has CDR1 SGHRS and CDR2 YFSETQ. The CDR3 contains 12 residues. With 2 bases removed from V and 6 bases from J, the gap between germline ends came to 9 bases. CDR3 coding DNA: TGCGCCAGCAGCTTCGAGGGCGGCGAGCAGTACTTC. Translation: CASSFEGGEQYF.

The genes are TRBV7-2 and TRBJ2-3; weak D call: TRBD2 (5 bases). Germline assignment: CDR1 SGHTA and CDR2 FQGNSA. The CDR3 covers 17 residues. V lost 2 bases, J lost 3 bases, and 18 bases lay in between. The CDR3 nucleotides are TGTGCCAGCAGCTTACAACTACAGATTCCGGGGACAGATACGCAGTATTTT. Amino acid sequence: CASSLQLQIPGTDTQYF.

The chain is built from TRBV5-5 and TRBJ2-1; TRBD1 matches at 8 bases. CDR3 size: 15 residues. Germline V gene sequence: CDR1 SGHKS, CDR2 YYEKEE (reference sequence). V dropped 5 bases and J dropped 3; count of bases not matched to a gene: 7. For the CDR3, the DNA is TGTGCCAGCAGTCGTTGGACAGGGAACTACAATGAGCAGTTCTTC. Protein product: CASSRWTGNYNEQFF. The variable domain in full, completed from reference TRBV5-5 and TRBJ2-1, reads DAGVTQSPTHLIKTRGQQVTLRCSPISGHKSVSWYQQVLGQGPQFIFQYYEKEERGRGNFPDRFSARQFPNYSSELNVNALLLGDSALYLCASSRWTGNYNEQFFGPGTRLTVL.

This clone was seen a few times. This chain uses TRBV5-4 with TRBJ2-7; 9 bases line up with TRBD2. The CDR3 covers 16 residues. The junction had 7 bases not matched to a gene; V was cut back by 0 bases and J by 3 bases. Germline V gene data show CDR1 as SGHNT and CDR2 as YYREEE (reference sequence). The DNA of the CDR3 is TGTGCCAGCAGCTTGGCCCCCGGGACTAGCAACTACGAGCAGTACTTC. Translating gives CASSLAPGTSNYEQYF.

CDR3 sequence (DNA): TGCGCCAGCAGCCGAGGACAGCCCAATAATTCACCCCTCCACTTT. This encodes CASSRGQPNNSPLHF. The chain is built from TRBV5-1 and TRBJ1-6; D is possibly TRBD1 (6 bases). V lost 4 bases and J lost 5, with 13 bases in between. Germline CDR1 SGHRS, CDR2 YFSETQ. The CDR3 has 15 amino acids.

V usage is TRBV7-8 and J usage is TRBJ1-1; D gene ambiguous. V was cut by 1 base and J by 4 bases, with 19 bases left in between. The CDR3 consists of 17 residues. Germline V CDR1 and CDR2: SGHVS, FQNEAQ. The CDR3 DNA reads as TGTGCCAGCAGCTTAGTAACGATGGGCAGGCTTAGCACTGAAGCTTTCTTT. This translates into CASSLVTMGRLSTEAFF. Together with reference TRBV7-8 and TRBJ1-1, the CDR3 gives the full variable domain: GAGVSQSPRYKVAKRGQDVALRCDPISGHVSLFWYQQALGQGPEFLTYFQNEAQLDKSGLPSDRFFAERPEGSVSTLKIQRTQQEDSAVYLCASSLVTMGRLSTEAFFGQGTRLTVV.

This rearrangement joins TRBV6-1 to TRBJ1-2; a possible D gene is TRBD1 (6 bases). Trimming stripped 0 bases from V and 5 bases from J, with 10 bases between. The germline gives CDR1 MNHNS, CDR2 SASEGT. CDR3 size: 14 residues. This chain's CDR3 is CASSEAGGAYGYTF. In DNA form, the CDR3 reads TGTGCCAGCAGTGAAGCGGGGGGGGCTTATGGCTACACCTTC.

The rearrangement joins TRBV19 to TRBJ1-1; TRBD1 is a possible D gene (5 bases). Germline V gives CDR1 LNHDA, CDR2 SQIVND (reference sequence). V was shortened by 6 bases and J by 0 bases, with 14 bases between the two germline ends. CDR3 size: 15 residues. CDR3 amino acids: CASRSGRTMNTEAFF. The CDR3 coding sequence is TGTGCCAGTAGATCGGGACGGACTATGAACACTGAAGCTTTCTTT.

Points on this clone: Sequence at one end of the junction differs from germline and may be a read error. This chain uses TRBV19 with TRBJ1-2; tentatively, D is TRBD1 (6 bases). The germline gives CDR1 LNHDA, CDR2 SQIVND (reference sequence). The length of the CDR3 is 14 residues. The CDR3 DNA reads TGTGCCAGTGGTATCCTCGGACAGTTCTATGGCTACACCTTC. As protein: CASGILGQFYGYTF.

This chain links TRBV5-4 with TRBJ1-1, with 7 nucleotides matching TRBD1. Germline CDR1 is SGHNT and CDR2 is YYREEE (reference sequence). The junction had 10 bases not matched to a gene; V was cut back by 5 bases and J by 6 bases. CDR3 size: 14 residues. The CDR3 is CASRQTGDVAEAFF. CDR3 in DNA: TGTGCCAGCAGACAAACAGGGGACGTCGCTGAAGCTTTCTTT.

This chain links TRBV30 with TRBJ1-1; TRBD1 agrees at 11 bases. Per the germline V gene, CDR1 is GTSNPN and CDR2 is SVGIG (reference sequence). After removal of 3 bases from V and 10 bases from J, the junction contained 10 bases not matched to a gene. The CDR3 length is 14 residues. CDR3 in DNA: TGTGCCTGGAGCAACGGACAGGGGGCGGCTTCAGCTTTCTTT. Translation gives CAWSNGQGAASAFF.

This chain joins TRBV18 and TRBJ1-1, with D hard to call. Trimming took off 3 bases at V and 11 bases at J, with 13 bases between the two ends. There are 12 residues in the CDR3. Germline loops: CDR1 KGHSH, CDR2 LQKENI. The DNA for the CDR3 is TGTGCCAGCTCACCCGACACCTACCAGGCTTTCTTT. Translating it yields CASSPDTYQAFF.

This chain uses TRBV2 with TRBJ2-3, with 11 bases lining up with TRBD2. V was clipped by 7 bases and J by 4 bases; unmatched bases: 13. Germline CDR1 is SNHLY and CDR2 is FYNNEI. The CDR3 consists of 17 residues. CDR3 protein: CASTDLSGGADADTQYF. CDR3 nucleotide sequence: TGTGCCAGCACTGACCTTAGCGGGGGGGCCGACGCAGATACGCAGTATTTT.

The chain is built from TRBV29-1 and TRBJ2-5; no firm D call. There are 12 residues in the CDR3. Looked up from germline, CDR1 is SQVTM and CDR2 is ANQGSEA. The germline V and J ends were trimmed by 3 bases and 5 bases, with 10 bases remaining between them. CDR3 sequence reads: CSVEIAGETQYF. CDR3 DNA sequence: TGCAGCGTTGAGATAGCCGGGGAGACCCAGTACTTC.

CDR3 protein: CASSLALGQPQHF. In DNA form, the CDR3 reads TGCGCCAGCAGCTTGGCCCTCGGTCAGCCCCAGCATTTT. The chain couples TRBV5-1 to TRBJ1-5; D is unclear. This CDR3 is built from 13 residues. Between the trimmed V and J ends, which lost 0 bases and 6 bases, there was a span of 7 bases. Germline V gene lookup returns CDR1 SGHRS and CDR2 YFSETQ.